Each of the 26 T cell receptor beta chains below was sequenced from the same sample in a study of T cells in Graves' hyperthyroidism and ophthalmopathy (dated by TCRdb to between 2018 and 2021). Library generation was performed with multiplex PCR. This sample was sequenced with an Illumina HiSeq 2000. The TCR beta CDR3 regions were amplified from RNA transcripts. The first round of RT-PCR for the TCR CDR3 was performed with the HTBI primer set and the Qiagen OneStep RT-PCR kit. TCRdb cleaned the public reads at Q25 with fastp, built clones with MiXCR and kept in-frame beta chains. A single entry per CDR3 protein holds the most common genes and DNA from its merged rows. The sample table holds hundreds of thousands of distinct CDR3 sequences, of which approximately 15% were seen once. The ten most abundant clones make up 2.5% to 4% of the sample. Sequencing input: blood. The receptors here all came from a woman in her thirties or forties with Graves' ophthalmopathy.

In this sample, this clonotype turned up a few times. V usage is TRBV5-4 and J usage is TRBJ2-3; 7 bases line up with TRBD2. The CDR3 is 14 amino acids. V shed 4 bases and J 4 bases; nucleotides not matched to a gene: 6. Looked up from germline, CDR1 is SGHNT and CDR2 is YYREEE (reference sequence). In nucleotides, the CDR3 is TGTGCCAGCAGCAGCGGGACCCCACCAGATACGCAGTATTTT. Translation: CASSSGTPPDTQYF.

This clonotype was detected a few times. This sequence joins TRBV28 and TRBJ1-2; D not certain. The germline V gene has CDR1 MDHEN and CDR2 SYDVKM. This CDR3 is 13 amino acids long. Trimming shortened V by 3 bases and J by 3 bases, and 8 bases separated the two germline ends. Written as DNA, the CDR3 is TGTGCCAGCAGTTTGGGGAATTACTATGGCTACACCTTC. Residues: CASSLGNYYGYTF.

This clonotype was found a few times. A read error is possible here, since a much larger clone lies one base away. The genes are TRBV6-1 and TRBJ1-1; D is undetermined. The V end lost 5 bases, the J end lost 4 bases, and 5 bases lay between the germline ends. Per germline, CDR1 MNHNS and CDR2 SASEGT. This CDR3 spans 11 amino acids. CDR3 amino acids: CASSFPTEAFF. DNA of the CDR3: TGTGCCAGCAGTTTCCCCACTGAAGCTTTCTTT.

This clonotype was seen a handful of times. The chain uses TRBV20-1 and TRBJ2-7; D is unclear. Germline lookup yields CDR1 DFQATT and CDR2 SNEGSKA (reference sequence). V gave up 6 bases and J gave up 4 bases, with 13 bases separating them. The CDR3 is made up of 12 amino acids. CDR3 protein: CSAFGHEYEQYF. As DNA, the CDR3 is TGCAGTGCCTTCGGCCATGAGTACGAGCAGTACTTC.

The table lists this clonotype with many counts. The chain uses TRBV29-1 and TRBJ2-5, with 9 bases fitting TRBD2. CDR1 SQVTM and CDR2 ANQGSEA come from the germline V gene. V shed 4 bases and J 3 bases; nucleotides not matched to a gene: 6. The CDR3 has 14 amino acids. CDR3 protein: CSVVGASGEETQYF. CDR3 nucleotide sequence: TGCAGCGTTGTCGGGGCTAGCGGGGAAGAGACCCAGTACTTC.

On this clonotype itself: This may be a read error: a much more frequent sequence differs by one nucleotide. The gene calls are TRBV20-1 and TRBJ2-7; D possibly corresponds to TRBD1 (6 bases). The CDR3 has 15 residues. The ends were cut back, 1 base at V and 4 bases at J, with 17 bases in the middle. From germline, CDR1 is DFQATT and CDR2 SNEGSKA (reference sequence). In nucleotides, the CDR3 is TGCAGTGCTAGAGGCCACAGGGCCAGTGGGTACGAGCAGTACTTC. It codes for CSARGHRASGYEQYF.

This clonotype has at least ten counts. This rearrangement joins TRBV30 to TRBJ1-1; the match to TRBD1 covers 7 bases. The CDR3 sequence is 13 residues long. Germline V gives CDR1 GTSNPN, CDR2 SVGIG (reference sequence). Trimming cost V 0 bases and J 8 bases; bases outside gene matches: 6. CDR3 loop: CAWSVRGGLEAFF. As DNA, the CDR3 is TGTGCCTGGAGTGTACGAGGGGGCTTAGAAGCTTTCTTT.

Many counts were recorded for this clonotype. The chain combines TRBV3-1 with TRBJ2-1; TRBD2 matches at 14 bases. CDR1 and CDR2 (germline): LGHDT, YNNKEL (reference sequence). This CDR3 contains 14 residues. The V segment lost 4 bases and the J segment 8 bases; nucleotides outside the gene matches: 1. CDR3 protein: CASSRGLAGDEQFF. CDR3 nucleotide sequence: TGTGCCAGCAGCCGGGGACTAGCGGGAGATGAGCAGTTCTTC.

The V call is TRBV12-5, the J call TRBJ1-3; D is undetermined. The CDR3 consists of 14 residues. Germline-derived CDR1 and CDR2 are LGHNT and FRNRAP. The V end was cut by 7 bases, the J end by 0 bases, with 10 bases between. CDR3 nucleotide sequence: TGTGCTAGTGCCCCCGGGAGCTCTGGAAACACCATATATTTT. It codes for CASAPGSSGNTIYF. Based on the CDR3 plus reference TRBV12-5 and TRBJ1-3, the full variable domain is DARVTQTPRHKVTEMGQEVTMRCQPILGHNTVFWYRQTMMQGLELLAYFRNRAPLDDSGMPKDRFSAEMPDATLATLKIQPSEPRDSAVYFCASAPGSSGNTIYFGEGSWLTVV.

This clonotype was picked up one time. One junction end disagrees with the germline gene, perhaps due to a read error. This chain joins TRBV28 and TRBJ1-2; 8 bases are a match to TRBD1. Germline V lookup: CDR1 MDHEN, CDR2 SYDVKM. The CDR3 totals 14 residues. The CDR3 is CDSRASDRADGYTF. CDR3 coding DNA: TGTGACAGCAGAGCTTCGGACAGGGCCGATGGCTACACCTTC.

A note on this clonotype: A much larger clonotype is one base distant, so this may be a read error. CDR3 loop: CSARTRGGGYNEQFF. For the CDR3, the DNA is TGCAGTGCTAGAACCAGGGGGGGGGGTTACAATGAGCAGTTCTTC. The chain employs TRBV20-1 and TRBJ2-1; D may match TRBD1 or TRBD2 (7 bases each). Deletions cut 2 bases from V and 4 bases from J, with 15 bases between. The CDR3 has 15 amino acids. In germline, CDR1 is DFQATT, CDR2 SNEGSKA (reference sequence).

This clonotype was counted between two and nine times. The chain employs TRBV3-1 and TRBJ2-5; a weak D match, TRBD2 (6 bases). This CDR3 has 14 amino acids. The V gene lost 4 bases and the J gene lost 5 bases, with 14 bases spanning the gap. Germline V gives CDR1 LGHDT, CDR2 YNNKEL (reference sequence). The chain's CDR3 is CASSPPRGSETQYF. CDR3 bases: TGTGCCAGCAGCCCCCCCCGGGGGTCGGAGACCCAGTACTTC.

The chain joins TRBV6-1 to TRBJ2-1; D possibly corresponds to TRBD2 (6 bases). The length of the CDR3 is 17 residues. Trimming stripped 6 bases from V and 0 bases from J, with 18 bases between. Germline V lookup: CDR1 MNHNS, CDR2 SASEGT. CDR3 region: CASSWGRQLGSYNEQFF. For the CDR3, the DNA is TGTGCCAGCAGCTGGGGGAGGCAGTTAGGCTCCTACAATGAGCAGTTCTTC.

The rearrangement joins TRBV12-5 to TRBJ2-7; no reliable D call. The CDR3 extends over 13 amino acids. Deletions cut 2 bases from V and 3 bases from J, with 8 bases between. The germline V gene encodes CDR1 LGHNT and CDR2 FRNRAP. DNA of the CDR3: TGTGCTAGTGGTTTGAGGGATAACTACGAGCAGTACTTC. Protein sequence: CASGLRDNYEQYF.

This rearrangement joins TRBV2 to TRBJ2-1; D may be TRBD1 (6 bases). CDR3 length: 14 residues. Germline V lookup: CDR1 SNHLY, CDR2 FYNNEI. V was clipped by 6 bases and J by 0 bases, with 9 bases between them. Here the CDR3 DNA reads TGTGCCAGCAGAACAGGGAGCTCCTACAATGAGCAGTTCTTC. Its translation: CASRTGSSYNEQFF.

The table lists this clonotype with a few counts. The missing conserved phenylalanine or tryptophan at the end of this CDR3 makes a read error likely. The chain has TRBV2 and TRBJ1-1, with 8 bases identical to TRBD1. Trimming at V came to 8 bases and at J to 6 bases, leaving 8 bases not matched to a gene. The CDR3 runs to 13 residues. Germline CDR1 SNHLY, CDR2 FYNNEI. Here the CDR3 DNA reads TGTGCCAGCGGGTTACAGGGGGGCCCTGAAGCTTTCCTT. Translated, it gives CASGLQGGPEAFL.

CDR3 region: CASSYSGGTGGTLLHNEQFF. CDR3 nucleotides: TGTGCCAGCAGTTACTCGGGCGGGACAGGGGGCACCCTATTACACAATGAGCAGTTCTTC. The chain uses TRBV6-5 and TRBJ2-1; 12 bases are shared with TRBD1. Germline values: CDR1 MNHEY, CDR2 SVGAGI. V lost 0 bases, J lost 5 bases, and 14 bases stayed unmatched. The CDR3 totals 20 residues.

V gene TRBV28 combines with J gene TRBJ2-1; either TRBD1 or TRBD2 may supply D (5 bases each). The germline gives CDR1 MDHEN, CDR2 SYDVKM. Trimming removed 2 bases at V and 12 bases at J, with 20 bases between. The CDR3 contains 15 residues. CDR3 loop: CASSLAGTGLRGQFF. The CDR3 DNA is TGTGCCAGCAGTTTAGCCGGGACGGGGCTCCGGGGGCAGTTCTTC.

V usage is TRBV7-9 and J usage is TRBJ2-7; tentatively, D is TRBD1 (6 bases). The germline V gene encodes CDR1 SEHNR and CDR2 FQNEAQ (reference sequence). V lost 4 bases, J lost 5 bases, and 12 bases lay in between. This CDR3 is 13 amino acids long. CDR3 sequence: CASSYLQGHEQYF. The DNA of the CDR3 is TGTGCCAGCAGCTACTTACAGGGTCACGAGCAGTACTTC. The full variable domain, with the rest looked up from reference TRBV7-9 and TRBJ2-7, is DTGVSQNPRHKITKRGQNVTFRCDPISEHNRLYWYRQTLGQGPEFLTYFQNEAQLEKSRLLSDRFSAERPKGSFSTLEIQRTEQGDSAMYLCASSYLQGHEQYFGPGTRLTVT.

This clonotype was observed many times. The chain links TRBV20-1 to TRBJ2-7; possible D gene TRBD1, 5 bases. V lost 0 bases and J lost 2, with 17 bases in between. This CDR3 is built from 16 residues. Germline assignment: CDR1 DFQATT and CDR2 SNEGSKA (reference sequence). The DNA of the CDR3 is TGCAGTGCTAGAGATCCGGTTTCAGGGCTAGCCTACGAGCAGTACTTC. Protein: CSARDPVSGLAYEQYF.

This clonotype was observed at least ten times. The J gene is TRBJ2-1, the V gene TRBV5-1; D possibly corresponds to TRBD2 (6 bases). CDR3 length equals 17 residues. Trimming removed 0 bases from V and 1 base from J, with 14 bases in between. In germline, CDR1 is SGHRS, CDR2 YFSETQ. The CDR3 region is CASSLVAVSLSYNEQFF. The CDR3 DNA reads TGCGCCAGCAGCTTGGTAGCGGTATCACTTTCCTACAATGAGCAGTTCTTC.

The rearrangement links TRBV4-1 to TRBJ2-7; maybe TRBD2 (6 bases). V lost 1 base and J lost 6, with 13 bases in between. The CDR3 loop spans 14 amino acids. CDR1 and CDR2 (germline): MGHRA, YSYEKL. The CDR3 reads CASSQVSGVFEQYF. The CDR3, as DNA: TGCGCCAGCAGCCAAGTTTCGGGGGTCTTCGAGCAGTACTTC.

This sequence joins TRBV19 and TRBJ2-1; 13 bases line up with TRBD2. The V gene end was trimmed by 5 bases and the J gene end by 9 bases; junction bases not matched to a gene: 4. The CDR3 extends over 14 amino acids. Germline V gene lookup returns CDR1 LNHDA and CDR2 SQIVND (reference sequence). The CDR3 spells CASSRTSGGGEQFF. DNA for the CDR3: TGTGCCAGTAGTCGGACTAGCGGGGGAGGTGAGCAGTTCTTC.

The rearrangement uses TRBV5-1 and TRBJ2-5, with D perhaps matching TRBD1 (6 bases). Trimming took 6 bases from V and 1 from J, leaving 13 bases between them. Germline assignment: CDR1 SGHRS and CDR2 YFSETQ. This CDR3 spans 14 amino acids. The CDR3 DNA reads TGCGCCAGCACGATTGGACAGCTCCAAGAGACCCAGTACTTC. It translates to CASTIGQLQETQYF.

This clonotype was seen only a few times. This sequence joins TRBV2 and TRBJ1-4, with TRBD1 as a possible D gene (6 bases). CDR1 and CDR2 from the germline V gene are SNHLY and FYNNEI. The CDR3 totals 15 residues. V lost 4 bases to trimming and J lost 8 bases, with 17 bases between them. The CDR3, as DNA: TGTGCCAGCAGTGGAGGGGATCAAAGGGGGGAAAAACTGTTTTTT. Its translation is CASSGGDQRGEKLFF.

In this sample, this clonotype turned up many times. The genes are TRBV6-1 and TRBJ1-2, with 9 bases that match TRBD1. From germline, CDR1 is MNHNS and CDR2 SASEGT. The CDR3 extends over 15 amino acids. The trim removed 5 bases at V and 8 bases at J, leaving 12 bases unmatched. In DNA, the CDR3 is TGTGCCAGCAGTTACAGTGGGACAGGGACTATAGGCTACACCTTC. This encodes CASSYSGTGTIGYTF.